These 24 T cell receptor beta chains were all obtained from the same sample, sequenced in a study of OX40 agonist ivuxolimab in advanced cancers. Library prep was done by the immunoSEQ multiplex PCR assay. In its TCRdb copy, this immuneACCESS table keeps in-frame sequences only and misses some clones. Where compared with another copy, unresolved V genes explain less than half of these, and the others have no known cause. The sample table lists fewer than 90,000 clones, roughly 88% of them with a count of one. The top ten clonotypes cover 0.75% to 0.9% of the sample. Sequencing was performed on CD4+ or CD8+ T cells sorted from blood, taken in a trial of the OX40 agonist ivuxolimab. The receptors originated from an adult with an advanced solid tumor such as melanoma, head and neck, liver or kidney cancer.

The V call is TRBV30, the J call TRBJ1-5; 12 bases line up with TRBD1. The CDR3 length is 15 residues. V was clipped by 2 bases and J by 7 bases; unmatched bases: 6. Per the germline V gene, CDR1 is GTSNPN and CDR2 is SVGIG (reference sequence). CDR3 DNA sequence: TGTGCCTGGAGTCCGGGACAGGGGGCTGGACAGCCCCAGCATTTT. This translates into CAWSPGQGAGQPQHF.

J is TRBJ2-3 and V is TRBV5-1; D remains unclear. This CDR3 is 12 amino acids long. Trimming shortened V by 4 bases and J by 6 bases, and 9 bases separated the two germline ends. Germline V lookup: CDR1 SGHRS, CDR2 YFSETQ. CDR3 residues: CASSPSRDTQYF. CDR3 DNA: TGCGCCAGCAGCCCCTCGAGGGATACGCAGTATTTT.

The chain combines TRBV6-6 with TRBJ2-5, with D possibly called TRBD1 or TRBD2 (6 bases each). Trimming took off 6 bases at V and 9 bases at J, with 20 bases between the two ends. The CDR3 loop spans 14 amino acids. Germline CDR1 is MNHNY and CDR2 is SVGAGI (reference sequence). CDR3 protein: CASSPTEGGTPQYF. The CDR3 DNA is TGTGCCAGCAGCCCTACAGAGGGGGGAACGCCCCAGTACTTC.

The rearrangement links TRBV19 to TRBJ2-3, with a weak D call TRBD1 (6 bases). Germline V gives CDR1 LNHDA, CDR2 SQIVND (reference sequence). The ends were cut back, 3 bases at V and 0 bases at J, with 7 bases in the middle. There are 14 residues in the CDR3. The chain's CDR3 is CASSITGSTDTQYF. The CDR3 DNA reads TGTGCCAGTAGTATCACAGGGAGCACAGATACGCAGTATTTT.

V usage is TRBV18 and J usage is TRBJ2-7, with 7 bases matching TRBD2. Germline values: CDR1 KGHSH, CDR2 LQKENI. This CDR3 spans 15 amino acids. V lost 3 bases and J lost 2; bases outside the gene matches: 7. This chain's CDR3 is CASSPGGDLTYEQYF. CDR3 DNA: TGTGCCAGCTCACCGGGGGGGGATCTAACCTACGAGCAGTACTTC.

The chain has TRBV7-3 and TRBJ2-1; no definite D call. This CDR3 is 13 amino acids long. With 3 bases removed from V and 5 bases from J, the gap between germline ends came to 8 bases. The germline CDR1 and CDR2 sequences are SGHTA and FQGTGA. The CDR3 DNA sequence: TGTGCCAGCAGCTTCACAAGGAACAATGAGCAGTTCTTC. Amino acid sequence: CASSFTRNNEQFF.

The chain carries TRBV7-9 and TRBJ2-7; possible D gene TRBD2, 6 bases. The CDR3 has 13 amino acids. V lost 5 bases and J lost 6, with 14 bases in between. Germline CDR1 SEHNR, CDR2 FQNEAQ (reference sequence). CDR3 region: CASSPSTEGEQYF. Written as DNA, the CDR3 is TGTGCCAGCAGCCCTAGTACGGAGGGCGAGCAGTACTTC.

This clone was seen only a few times. The chain uses TRBV30 and TRBJ1-1; D not resolved. Per the germline V gene, CDR1 is GTSNPN and CDR2 is SVGIG (reference sequence). V lost 4 bases, J lost 0 bases, and 9 bases lay in between. The CDR3 totals 13 residues. The CDR3 spells CAWNRLLNTEAFF. Written as DNA, the CDR3 is TGTGCCTGGAATAGACTATTGAACACTGAAGCTTTCTTT.

The chain employs TRBV30 and TRBJ2-5; D unclear. Trimming stripped 3 bases from V and 2 bases from J, with 7 bases between. This CDR3 comprises 12 residues. Germline values: CDR1 GTSNPN, CDR2 SVGIG (reference sequence). This CDR3 reads CAWRGQQETQYF. The CDR3 DNA follows: TGTGCCTGGAGAGGTCAGCAAGAGACCCAGTACTTC.

The gene calls are TRBV5-4 and TRBJ2-1; D ambiguous. Germline-derived CDR1 and CDR2 are SGHNT and YYREEE (reference sequence). V dropped 4 bases and J dropped 0 bases, with 11 bases sitting between them. The CDR3 sequence is 15 residues long. The CDR3 DNA sequence: TGTGCCAGCAGCCCAAGCGTAAGCTCCTACAATGAGCAGTTCTTC. Its protein is CASSPSVSSYNEQFF. The variable domain in full, completed from reference TRBV5-4 and TRBJ2-1, reads ETGVTQSPTHLIKTRGQQVTLRCSSQSGHNTVSWYQQALGQGPQFIFQYYREEENGRGNFPPRFSGLQFPNYSSELNVNALELDDSALYLCASSPSVSSYNEQFFGPGTRLTVL.

V is TRBV7-2 and J is TRBJ1-5; no firm D call. CDR3 length: 14 amino acids. Germline CDR1 is SGHTA and CDR2 is FQGNSA. Trimming stripped 1 base from V and 7 bases from J, with 11 bases between. The DNA for the CDR3 is TGTGCCAGCAGCTTAGGGGCGCTGGACCAGCCCCAGCATTTT. Translation gives CASSLGALDQPQHF. Variable domain in full (rest from reference TRBV7-2 and TRBJ1-5): GAGVSQSPSNKVTEKGKDVELRCDPISGHTALYWYRQSLGQGLEFLIYFQGNSAPDKSGLPSDRFSAERTGGSVSTLTIQRTQQEDSAVYLCASSLGALDQPQHFGDGTRLSIL.

The gene calls are TRBV7-2 and TRBJ2-1; the match to TRBD2 covers 8 bases. The CDR3 has 16 residues. V trimming: 3 bases; J trimming: 7 bases; junction bases outside the gene matches: 11. The germline V gene encodes CDR1 SGHTA and CDR2 FQGNSA. The CDR3 here is CASSLSLAGSRNEQFF. As DNA, the CDR3 is TGTGCCAGCAGCTTGAGTCTAGCGGGCTCAAGGAATGAGCAGTTCTTC.

The V and J genes are TRBV2 and TRBJ1-4; perhaps TRBD1 as D (5 bases). V was pared by 6 bases and J by 8 bases, with 16 bases between. The CDR3 runs to 14 residues. Germline V gene lookup returns CDR1 SNHLY and CDR2 FYNNEI. CDR3 sequence: CASSWQGRTEKLFF. CDR3 DNA sequence: TGTGCCAGCAGCTGGCAGGGTCGGACGGAAAAACTGTTTTTT.

V usage is TRBV30 and J usage is TRBJ1-5, with D possibly TRBD1 on 6 matching bases. The V gene's germline CDR1 is GTSNPN and CDR2 SVGIG (reference sequence). The CDR3 sequence is 16 residues long. Trimming removed 0 bases at V and 1 base at J, with 13 bases between. The CDR3 protein is CAWSVGTPYSNQPQHF. The CDR3 DNA reads TGTGCCTGGAGTGTCGGGACACCATACAGCAATCAGCCCCAGCATTTT.

This chain connects TRBV28 to TRBJ2-1; D uncertain. Germline V gives CDR1 MDHEN, CDR2 SYDVKM. Trimming removed 5 bases at V and 7 bases at J, with 12 bases between. The CDR3 runs to 13 residues. This CDR3 is CASSPLATNEQFF. DNA for the CDR3: TGTGCCAGCAGTCCCCTTGCTACGAATGAGCAGTTCTTC. The full variable domain, in which reference TRBV28 and TRBJ2-1 provide the parts outside the CDR3, is DVKVTQSSRYLVKRTGEKVFLECVQDMDHENMFWYRQDPGLGLRLIYFSYDVKMKEKGDIPEGYSVSREKKERFSLILESASTNQTSMYLCASSPLATNEQFFGPGTRLTVL.

The chain carries TRBV7-6 and TRBJ2-3, with D possibly matching TRBD1 (5 bases). Germline V gene lookup returns CDR1 SGHVS and CDR2 FNYEAQ. The V end lost 3 bases, the J end lost 4 bases, and 11 bases lay between the germline ends. The CDR3 is 14 amino acids. DNA of the CDR3: TGTGCCAGCAGCTTGATGCAGGGTGCAGATACGCAGTATTTT. Encoded protein: CASSLMQGADTQYF.

The J gene is TRBJ2-2, the V gene TRBV6-1; D call uncertain. The CDR3 extends over 13 amino acids. Germline CDR1 and CDR2: MNHNS and SASEGT. V shed 4 bases and J shed 6 bases, with 9 bases lying between them. The CDR3 here is CASSGIVAGELFF. The CDR3 bases are TGTGCCAGCAGTGGAATAGTCGCCGGGGAGCTGTTTTTT.

This rearrangement joins TRBV2 to TRBJ1-5; D gene ambiguous. V dropped 5 bases and J dropped 4 bases, with 12 bases sitting between them. The CDR3 length is 14 residues. The germline gives CDR1 SNHLY, CDR2 FYNNEI. CDR3 DNA sequence: TGTGCCAGCAGTCCGTCTCAGAGGAATCAGCCCCAGCATTTT. Protein sequence: CASSPSQRNQPQHF.

CDR3 in DNA: TGTGCCAGCAGCCTCACCGGGACAATAGTTTTGGGCGGGGAGCTGTTTTTT. Translated: CASSLTGTIVLGGELFF. This rearrangement joins TRBV11-2 to TRBJ2-2, with a weak D call TRBD1 (6 bases). The CDR3 covers 17 residues. Germline-derived CDR1 and CDR2 are SGHAT and FQNNGV. The germline V and J ends were trimmed by 5 bases and 7 bases, with 23 bases remaining between them.

The J gene is TRBJ1-4, the V gene TRBV7-8; a weak D match, TRBD1 (5 bases). In germline, CDR1 is SGHVS, CDR2 FQNEAQ. Trimming took off 1 base at V and 0 bases at J, with 9 bases between the two ends. The CDR3 spans 16 residues. The CDR3 loop reads CASSLGGSSTNEKLFF. The CDR3 DNA is TGTGCCAGCAGCTTAGGGGGGTCCTCAACTAATGAAAAACTGTTTTTT.

This clone has a single count. The rearrangement uses TRBV7-9 and TRBJ1-2, with a weak D call TRBD1 (5 bases). The germline gives CDR1 SEHNR, CDR2 FQNEAQ (reference sequence). Deletions cut 5 bases from V and 8 bases from J, with 18 bases between. The CDR3 length is 14 residues. CDR3 DNA sequence: TGTGCCAGCAGCCCGGAGGGGAGGGAGATAGGCTACACCTTC. Encoded protein: CASSPEGREIGYTF.

The chain combines TRBV6-5 with TRBJ2-1, with 8 bases matching TRBD2. CDR3 length: 13 residues. V lost 6 bases to trimming and J lost 9 bases; unmatched junction nucleotides: 7. Germline CDR1 and CDR2: MNHEY and SVGAGI. The CDR3: CASSHRGGGEQFF. The CDR3 DNA sequence: TGTGCCAGCAGCCACCGGGGGGGCGGTGAGCAGTTCTTC.

The gene calls are TRBV28 and TRBJ1-1; no clear D gene. The CDR3 length is 14 residues. CDR1 is MDHEN, CDR2 SYDVKM, per germline. V dropped 5 bases and J dropped 1 base, with 11 bases sitting between them. The CDR3 sequence is CASSPHPRNTEAFF. CDR3 in DNA: TGTGCCAGCAGTCCCCACCCCAGGAACACTGAAGCTTTCTTT.

The V gene is TRBV7-2, the J gene TRBJ2-2; D is undetermined. This CDR3 has 16 residues. The V gene lost 1 base and the J gene lost 5 bases, with 14 bases spanning the gap. CDR1 and CDR2 (germline): SGHTA, FQGNSA. CDR3 in amino acids: CASSLVGVANTGELFF. The DNA of the CDR3 is TGTGCCAGCAGCTTAGTCGGTGTGGCTAATACCGGGGAGCTGTTTTTT.